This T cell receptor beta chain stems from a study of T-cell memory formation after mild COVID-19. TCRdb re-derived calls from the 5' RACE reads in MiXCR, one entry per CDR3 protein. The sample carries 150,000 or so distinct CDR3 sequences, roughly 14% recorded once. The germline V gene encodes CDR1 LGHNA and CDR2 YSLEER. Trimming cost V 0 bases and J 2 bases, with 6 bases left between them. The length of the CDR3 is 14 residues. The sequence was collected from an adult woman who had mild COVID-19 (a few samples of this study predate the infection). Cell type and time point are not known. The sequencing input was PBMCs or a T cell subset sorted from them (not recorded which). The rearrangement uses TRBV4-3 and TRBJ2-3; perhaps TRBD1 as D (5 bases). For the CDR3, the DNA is TGCGCCAGCAGCCAAGACAGGGCCACAGATACGCAGTATTTT. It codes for CASSQDRATDTQYF.